These 32 T cell receptor beta chains share one sample of origin, sequenced in a study of regulatory T cells in long-lasting Graves disease. The time point is: persistent/refractory GD, antithyroid drugs over 5 years with positive TRAb. Preparation of the TCR library used RNA extracted from PBMCs. Researchers made TCR beta libraries by using iRepertoire HTBI primers and running Arm-PCR on CDR3 regions. TCRdb independently ran MiXCR on the multiplex PCR reads; one entry per CDR3 protein. In the table there are over 450,000 distinct CDR3 sequences, roughly 21% of which are singletons. Material: peripheral blood mononuclear cells (PBMCs), obtained when the disease was refractory, from a patient treated with antithyroid drugs. These receptors were collected from a female donor with Graves disease.

The rearrangement links TRBV5-1 to TRBJ1-2, with D tentatively TRBD1 (6 bases). This CDR3 comprises 13 residues. Trimming took off 4 bases at V and 7 bases at J, with 14 bases between the two ends. Germline CDR1 is SGHRS and CDR2 is YFSETQ. CDR3 nucleotides: TGCGCCAGCAGCGATCACAGGGACGGTGGCTACACCTTC. It yields the protein CASSDHRDGGYTF.

Details on this clonotype: Sequence at one end of the junction differs from germline and may be a read error. The chain combines TRBV6-5 with TRBJ1-1; D remains unclear. The germline CDR1 and CDR2 sequences are MNHEY and SVGAGI. The length of the CDR3 is 13 residues. The CDR3 nucleotides read TGTGCCTGCAGTTACACTGAGAGGACTGAAGCTTTCTTT. Amino acid sequence: CACSYTERTEAFF.

This clonotype was seen repeatedly, ten times or more. The gene calls are TRBV7-2 and TRBJ1-5; D gene ambiguous. The length of the CDR3 is 16 residues. Per the germline V gene, CDR1 is SGHTA and CDR2 is FQGNSA. V was trimmed by 1 base and J by 2 bases, leaving 12 bases between them. The CDR3 loop reads CASSLGPPAGNQPQHF. The DNA of the CDR3 is TGTGCCAGCAGCTTAGGACCCCCGGCAGGCAATCAGCCCCAGCATTTT.

This clonotype was observed a handful of times. The CDR3 DNA follows: TGTGCCATCAGTGAGTCCCAATACGAGCAGTACTTC. This sequence encodes CAISESQYEQYF. The chain recombines TRBV10-3 with TRBJ2-7, with D unresolved. Trimming stripped 0 bases from V and 4 bases from J, with 4 bases between. The CDR3 totals 12 residues. In germline, CDR1 is ENHRY, CDR2 SYGVKD.

This clonotype was recorded a few times. The chain is built from TRBV6-2 or TRBV6-3 and TRBJ2-2; TRBD2 matches 9 bases. V gave up 7 bases and J gave up 5 bases; unmatched junction bases: 11. Germline CDR1 MNHEY, CDR2 SVGEGT. This CDR3 comprises 16 residues. CDR3 in amino acids: CASTGLAGEETGELFF. CDR3 nucleotide sequence: TGTGCCAGCACCGGCTTAGCGGGAGAAGAGACCGGGGAGCTGTTTTTT.

This clonotype was found a few times. The CDR3 DNA is TGTGCCAGCAGCCCCTCGTGGACAGGCCGAGGGCCCAACTATGGCTACACCTTC. Translating it yields CASSPSWTGRGPNYGYTF. The chain uses TRBV2 and TRBJ1-2; TRBD1 matches at 7 bases. V shed 6 bases, J shed 2 bases, and the junction held 18 bases outside the gene matches. There are 18 residues in the CDR3. Germline CDR1 is SNHLY and CDR2 is FYNNEI.

This rearrangement joins TRBV6-1 to TRBJ1-1; D is undetermined. Germline V lookup: CDR1 MNHNS, CDR2 SASEGT. V was cut by 0 bases and J by 5 bases, with 10 bases left in between. This CDR3 comprises 14 residues. The CDR3 DNA reads as TGTGCCAGCAGTGAAGCGGCAATAGGAACTGAAGCTTTCTTT. Translating it yields CASSEAAIGTEAFF.

This clonotype was seen at least ten times. The V and J genes are TRBV28 and TRBJ2-7, with a weak D call TRBD2 (6 bases). Germline CDR1 is MDHEN and CDR2 is SYDVKM. V lost 3 bases and J 1 base, leaving 13 bases between the germline ends. This CDR3 is built from 15 residues. The CDR3 nucleotides read TGTGCCAGCAGTTTGGGGGACTTCCAGTCCTACGAGCAGTACTTC. Amino acids: CASSLGDFQSYEQYF.

This clonotype was detected ten times or more. CDR3 amino acids: CASTTPRGDHYGYTF. Written as DNA, the CDR3 is TGTGCCAGCACTACCCCGAGGGGCGATCACTATGGCTACACCTTC. The chain couples TRBV28 to TRBJ1-2, with D perhaps matching TRBD1 (5 bases). In germline, CDR1 is MDHEN, CDR2 SYDVKM. The length of the CDR3 is 15 residues. The V and J ends lost 7 bases and 3 bases respectively, with 18 bases between them.

This clonotype was seen at least ten times. J is TRBJ2-5 and V is TRBV3-1; 8 bases are shared with TRBD1. The J segment lost 10 bases and the V segment lost 0 bases, leaving 10 bases of the junction unmatched. The CDR3 totals 15 residues. In germline, CDR1 is LGHDT, CDR2 YNNKEL (reference sequence). DNA for the CDR3: TGTGCCAGCAGCCAAGAAACCTGGGGACAGGATTACCAGTACTTC. Its protein product is CASSQETWGQDYQYF.

This clonotype occurred a few times. The chain couples TRBV29-1 to TRBJ1-1; D unresolved. V gave up 8 bases and J gave up 0 bases, with 10 bases separating them. The CDR3 sequence is 12 residues long. Germline V gene lookup returns CDR1 SQVTM and CDR2 ANQGSEA. The CDR3 spells CSYQRLNTEAFF. The CDR3 DNA reads TGCAGCTACCAAAGGCTGAACACTGAAGCTTTCTTT.

This clonotype was observed at least ten times. The rearrangement uses TRBV5-1 and TRBJ1-1; D gene unclear. Trimming cost V 4 bases and J 1 base, with 8 bases left between them. Germline CDR1 is SGHRS and CDR2 is YFSETQ. The CDR3 runs to 13 residues. The CDR3 is CASSERQNTEAFF. The CDR3 DNA sequence: TGCGCCAGCAGCGAGCGACAGAACACTGAAGCTTTCTTT.

Many counts were recorded for this clonotype. This sequence joins TRBV6-1 and TRBJ1-5; perhaps TRBD1 as D (5 bases). The CDR3 consists of 15 residues. CDR1 and CDR2 (germline): MNHNS, SASEGT. Trimming took 5 bases from V and 6 from J, leaving 17 bases between them. The CDR3, as DNA: TGTGCCAGCAGTCAAGGGACCTTCGGGGGTCAGCCCCAGCATTTT. Translated: CASSQGTFGGQPQHF.

The chain employs TRBV3-1 and TRBJ1-4, with D hard to call. The germline gives CDR1 LGHDT, CDR2 YNNKEL (reference sequence). The germline V and J ends were trimmed by 4 bases and 5 bases, with 11 bases remaining between them. The CDR3 length is 14 residues. The CDR3 sequence is CASSRNRRNEKLFF. The CDR3 DNA is TGTGCCAGCAGCCGAAATCGACGGAATGAAAAACTGTTTTTT.

Ten or more counts support this clonotype. J is TRBJ2-7 and V is TRBV7-2; TRBD2 matches at 10 bases. Germline trimming cut 0 bases from V and 6 bases from J; bases unmatched to any gene: 8. Germline V CDR1 and CDR2: SGHTA, FQGNSA. CDR3 size: 16 residues. The chain's CDR3 is CASSLASSGSQSEQYF. CDR3 DNA: TGTGCCAGCAGCTTAGCCTCTAGCGGGAGTCAGTCCGAGCAGTACTTC.

This sequence joins TRBV19 and TRBJ1-2; D not certain. This CDR3 spans 16 amino acids. Between the trimmed V and J ends, which lost 4 bases and 4 bases, there was a span of 19 bases. Germline CDR1 is LNHDA and CDR2 is SQIVND (reference sequence). The CDR3 sequence: CASSTTAYLGPYGYTF. DNA of the CDR3: TGTGCCAGTAGTACCACCGCCTACCTGGGCCCCTATGGCTACACCTTC.

This chain links TRBV6-5 with TRBJ2-7; D is undetermined. The CDR3 has 12 residues. The V end was cut by 4 bases, the J end by 3 bases, with 7 bases between. The V gene's germline CDR1 is MNHEY and CDR2 SVGAGI. CDR3 coding DNA: TGTGCCAGCAGTTTCCTCATCTACGAGCAGTACTTC. Its protein is CASSFLIYEQYF.

The sample holds a few counts of this clonotype. The chain's CDR3 is CASTITGARTEAFF. In nucleotides, the CDR3 is TGTGCCAGTACCATAACCGGGGCCCGCACTGAAGCTTTCTTT. The chain carries TRBV19 and TRBJ1-1; possibly TRBD1 for D (5 bases). The CDR3 length is 14 residues. Trimming took 7 bases from V and 4 from J, leaving 16 bases between them. Germline-derived CDR1 and CDR2 are LNHDA and SQIVND (reference sequence).

The chain couples TRBV4-1 to TRBJ1-6, with D maybe TRBD1 (5 bases). The germline V gene encodes CDR1 MGHRA and CDR2 YSYEKL. V gave up 0 bases and J gave up 9 bases, with 18 bases separating them. The CDR3 consists of 17 residues. DNA for the CDR3: TGCGCCAGCAGCCAAGAAGTGAGGACAAATCTGGGTTCACCCCTCCACTTT. This encodes CASSQEVRTNLGSPLHF.

The gene calls are TRBV28 and TRBJ2-3; D possibly corresponds to TRBD1 (5 bases). V shed 3 bases and J shed 3 bases, with 13 bases lying between them. The germline V gene has CDR1 MDHEN and CDR2 SYDVKM. The CDR3 has 15 amino acids. CDR3 region: CASSFLSKGTDTQYF. The DNA for the CDR3 is TGTGCCAGCAGTTTCCTCTCGAAGGGGACAGATACGCAGTATTTT.

This clonotype appeared a few times. V and J are TRBV4-1 and TRBJ2-7; 15 positions match TRBD2. CDR3 length: 16 amino acids. V trimming: 1 base; J trimming: 7 bases; junction bases outside the gene matches: 5. Per germline, CDR1 MGHRA and CDR2 YSYEKL. The CDR3 loop is CASSQVPGLAGGEQYF. CDR3 nucleotide sequence: TGCGCCAGCAGCCAAGTCCCGGGACTAGCGGGAGGAGAGCAGTACTTC.

V usage is TRBV19 and J usage is TRBJ1-1, with TRBD1 identical over 7 bases. Germline loops: CDR1 LNHDA, CDR2 SQIVND (reference sequence). V shed 8 bases, J shed 3 bases, and the junction held 6 bases outside the gene matches. CDR3 size: 13 residues. CDR3 amino acids: CASETGEDTEAFF. For the CDR3, the DNA is TGTGCCAGTGAAACAGGGGAGGACACTGAAGCTTTCTTT.

This clonotype was observed a handful of times. This chain links TRBV7-9 with TRBJ1-2; D unclear. The germline V gene encodes CDR1 SEHNR and CDR2 FQNEAQ (reference sequence). V was pared by 6 bases and J by 3 bases, with 14 bases between. The CDR3 is made up of 14 amino acids. CDR3 residues: CASSPGPRDYGYTF. CDR3 sequence (DNA): TGTGCCAGCAGTCCCGGGCCCCGCGACTATGGCTACACCTTC.

This clonotype has a count of ten or more. V usage is TRBV28 and J usage is TRBJ2-2; D possibly matches TRBD1 or TRBD2 (5 bases each). This CDR3 is 15 amino acids long. The germline V gene has CDR1 MDHEN and CDR2 SYDVKM. Trimming removed 6 bases at V and 4 bases at J, with 15 bases between. DNA for the CDR3: TGTGCCAGCAGCCCGGGACCCTTAGGCACCGGGGAGCTGTTTTTT. It specifies CASSPGPLGTGELFF.

The chain couples TRBV19 to TRBJ2-7; unclear D gene. Trimming pared 5 bases from V and 3 bases from J, leaving 8 bases between. CDR3 length: 12 amino acids. Germline values: CDR1 LNHDA, CDR2 SQIVND (reference sequence). The CDR3 sequence is CASSGNHYEQYF. As DNA, the CDR3 is TGTGCCAGTAGTGGGAACCACTACGAGCAGTACTTC.

This clonotype has a handful of counts. This chain links TRBV29-1 with TRBJ2-7, with TRBD2 as a possible D gene (6 bases). The germline gives CDR1 SQVTM, CDR2 ANQGSEA. Between the trimmed V and J ends, which lost 4 bases and 0 bases, there was a span of 10 bases. CDR3 size: 13 residues. CDR3: CSVGGLTSYEQYF. The CDR3 DNA reads as TGCAGCGTTGGGGGACTTACCTCCTACGAGCAGTACTTC.

This clonotype was counted ten times or more. The gene calls are TRBV20-1 and TRBJ1-1; possibly TRBD1 for D (5 bases). The germline CDR1 and CDR2 sequences are DFQATT and SNEGSKA (reference sequence). Trimming pared 6 bases from V and 2 bases from J, leaving 16 bases between. The CDR3 runs 14 residues. The CDR3 bases are TGCAGTGCCGCGCCCAGGGAAGTCAACACTGAAGCTTTCTTT. Residues: CSAAPREVNTEAFF.

About this clonotype itself: A much more abundant neighbour one base away suggests this may be a read error. The chain uses TRBV24-1 and TRBJ1-1, with D tentatively TRBD1 (5 bases). The germline gives CDR1 KGHDR, CDR2 SFDVKD. The V gene lost 3 bases and the J gene lost 4 bases, with 8 bases spanning the gap. The CDR3 length is 13 residues. CDR3 protein: CATSDGGGTEAFF. The CDR3, as DNA: TGTGCCACCAGTGATGGGGGGGGCACTGAAGCTTTCTTT.

The chain has TRBV6-2 or TRBV6-3 and TRBJ2-7; D is unresolved. Deletions cut 5 bases from V and 2 bases from J, with 13 bases between. Germline V gives CDR1 MNHEY, CDR2 SVGEGT. CDR3 length equals 14 residues. The CDR3: CASSEGPAPYEQYF. DNA for the CDR3: TGTGCCAGCAGTGAAGGCCCGGCCCCCTACGAGCAGTACTTC.

The rearrangement joins TRBV18 to TRBJ1-5, with D perhaps TRBD1 (5 bases). The CDR3 consists of 15 residues. V lost 4 bases, J lost 6 bases, and 16 bases lay in between. CDR1 is KGHSH, CDR2 LQKENI, per germline. As DNA, the CDR3 is TGTGCCAGCTCACAAATGTCGGGGGTCGGTCAGCCCCAGCATTTT. Protein product: CASSQMSGVGQPQHF.

In regard to this clonotype: A much larger clone is a single base away; this may be a read error. The CDR3 region is CASGLSGRIYEQYF. In DNA form, the CDR3 reads TGTGCCAGCGGTTTAAGCGGGAGAATCTACGAGCAGTACTTC. V gene TRBV28 combines with J gene TRBJ2-7, with 8 positions matching TRBD2. CDR1 MDHEN and CDR2 SYDVKM come from the germline V gene. CDR3 size: 14 residues.

The table lists this clonotype with many counts. The CDR3 DNA follows: TGTGCCAGCAGCGCGCAGGGAATCTTGGGGGAGACCCAGTACTTC. This codes for CASSAQGILGETQYF. The chain is built from TRBV28 and TRBJ2-5, with a tentative D call TRBD1 (5 bases). This CDR3 spans 15 amino acids. CDR1 is MDHEN, CDR2 SYDVKM, per germline. V was trimmed by 6 bases and J by 5 bases, leaving 19 bases between them.